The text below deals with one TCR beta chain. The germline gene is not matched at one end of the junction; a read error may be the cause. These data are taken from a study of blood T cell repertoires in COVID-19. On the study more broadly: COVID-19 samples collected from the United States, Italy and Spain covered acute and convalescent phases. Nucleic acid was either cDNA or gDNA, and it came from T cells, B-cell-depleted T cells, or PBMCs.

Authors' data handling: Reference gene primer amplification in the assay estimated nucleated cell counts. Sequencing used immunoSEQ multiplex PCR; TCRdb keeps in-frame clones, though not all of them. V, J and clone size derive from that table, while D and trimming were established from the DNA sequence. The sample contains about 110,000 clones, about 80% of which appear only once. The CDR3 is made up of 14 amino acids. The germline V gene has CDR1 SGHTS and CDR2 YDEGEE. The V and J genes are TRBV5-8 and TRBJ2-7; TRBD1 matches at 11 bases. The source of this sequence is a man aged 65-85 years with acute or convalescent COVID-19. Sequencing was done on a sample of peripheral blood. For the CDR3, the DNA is TGTGCCAGCAGTTTGGACAGGGGGCAACACGAGCAGTACTTC. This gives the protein CASSLDRGQHEQYF.